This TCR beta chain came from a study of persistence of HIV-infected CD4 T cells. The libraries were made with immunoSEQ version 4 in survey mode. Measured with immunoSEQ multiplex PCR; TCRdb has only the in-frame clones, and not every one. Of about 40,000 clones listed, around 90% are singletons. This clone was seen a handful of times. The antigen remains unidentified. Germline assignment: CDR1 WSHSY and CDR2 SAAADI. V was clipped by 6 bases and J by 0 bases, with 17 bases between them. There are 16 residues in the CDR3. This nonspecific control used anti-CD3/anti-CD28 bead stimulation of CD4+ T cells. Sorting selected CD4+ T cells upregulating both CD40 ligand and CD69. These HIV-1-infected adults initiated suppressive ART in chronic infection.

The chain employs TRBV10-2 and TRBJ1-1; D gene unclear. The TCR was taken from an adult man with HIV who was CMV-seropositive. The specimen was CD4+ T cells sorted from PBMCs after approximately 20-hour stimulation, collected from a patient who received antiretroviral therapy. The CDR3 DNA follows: TGCGCCAGCAGACCCGATAACAGTTTCATGAACACTGAAGCTTTCTTT. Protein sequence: CASRPDNSFMNTEAFF.